This T cell receptor (beta chain) was recovered during a study of blood T cell repertoires in COVID-19. Turning to the study itself: Sources were T cells, B-cell-depleted T cells, or PBMCs; the material itself was cDNA or gDNA.

Here immunoSEQ multiplex PCR was the method, and the copy in TCRdb shows in-frame clones only, minus some. Of fewer than 300,000 clones in the sample, roughly 86% were seen once. V shed 1 base, J shed 5 bases, and the junction held 10 bases outside the gene matches. Germline CDR1 is KGHSH and CDR2 is LQKENI. CDR3 length equals 17 residues. The source of this sequence is a man aged 18 to 35 with active or convalescent COVID-19. This rearrangement joins TRBV18 to TRBJ2-7, with 11 bases fitting TRBD1. Sequencing used peripheral blood. As DNA, the CDR3 is TGTGCCAGCTCACCACGGAAGCCGGGACAGGGGGTCCACGAGCAGTACTTC. Translating gives CASSPRKPGQGVHEQYF.